Included here is one T cell receptor (beta chain) sequence, with context. This clone has just a few counts. The antigen it binds to is not known. The sample holds no much larger clone one base away, and base qualities are not on file. This sample includes further DNA sequences coding for the same CDR3. Using the deep immunoSEQ assay, TCR CDR3 regions were amplified from genomic DNA by multiplex PCR. Extracted genomic DNA from each cell subset was spread evenly across all wells of several immunoSEQ 96-well plates, with each plate serving as a replicate. Each replicate PCR for sorted subsets received about 180 ng genomic DNA, equal to about 30,000 T cell genomes. The purified libraries were quantified using a Qubit 3.0 fluorometer, sized with a Bioanalyzer 2100, and then quantified again using the KAPA Library Quantification kit. Every immunoSEQ 96-well plate was sequenced on a separate single-read 150-cycle Illumina NextSeq 550 flow cell. The paper's data handling went like this. The immunoSEQ output contained only junctional sequences without quality scores, so filtering could not match that applied to full-length reads. Sequences were annotated with PyIR, a Python wrapper for IgBLAST v1.9, using IMGT germline references to assign V/J genes and CDR3. Reads were filtered out if the reads had weak V/J assignments (E-value above 1e-6), no CDR3, stop codons, out-of-frame junctions, or ambiguous translated residues. V3J clonotypes were defined by identical inferred V gene, J gene, and CDR3 amino acid sequence. Percentage overlap between repertoires was calculated by dividing the number of shared unique clonotypes by the size of the smaller repertoire. RTK rarefaction, the Chao1 estimator, and Recon v2.1 estimates of unobserved clonotypes were used to assess repertoire richness. Generation probabilities were computed with OLGA for all TCRbeta clonotypes obtained by the gDNA method from several donors. TCRdb retrieved this table from immuneACCESS and kept in-frame rearrangements only. Not all clones are present; in checked studies, unresolved V genes account for under half, and no reason is known for the remainder. V and J calls and clone size are those listed in that table; D and trimming were worked out from the DNA. The table for this sample lists millions of clones; roughly 94% of them were counted only once. The ten largest account for 0.1% to 0.15% of the sample.

The sample originates from a study of shared clonotypes between healthy human individuals (dated by TCRdb to about 2020). For the wider study: The cohort included a few men and a couple of women between 18 and 49 years of age. For each donor, CD4 naive and CD4 memory were each given three plates, CD8 naive was given two plates, and CD8 memory was given one plate. To estimate repertoire size and how much clonotype sharing occurs between individuals, the study deeply sequenced the blood TCR repertoires of five healthy adults. To increase sequencing depth and limit assay-specific biases, TCR repertoire library preparation and sequencing were carried out by different laboratories using diverse techniques. Leukapheresis yielded between about 0.94 and 9 billion PBMCs per donor. Beyond this particular receptor, the publication reports: Even with the large sequencing depth, rarefaction of the sorted-subset datasets indicated that sequencing was incomplete. Sampling was restricted to blood, and TCR repertoires in tissues likely differ from the TCR repertoires found in blood. Sharing across a handful of donors was observed for around 5% of naive CD4, under 4% of naive CD8, 2% to 2.5% of memory CD4, and roughly 0.4% of memory CD8 clonotypes. Pairwise subsampling led to the expectation that sequencing depth would affect the degree of clonotype sharing among donors. Because the study included only a small number of donors, the genetic and exposure-history diversity represented was limited. Naive subsets generally had larger estimated clonotype richness than memory subsets did. Compared with non-shared clonotypes, the clonotypes found in all four sorted-subset donors had higher generation probabilities.

The donors were healthy, HIV-negative adults who had no recently reported acute infections or vaccinations. All donors were Caucasian adults living in Nashville, Tennessee, USA. CD4+ T cells were enriched by magnetic negative selection, after which naive cells were positively selected on CD45RA and the negative fraction was taken as the memory subset. After blood collection by leukapheresis, PBMCs were isolated using Ficoll-Histopaque density gradient centrifugation and then cryopreserved in the vapor phase of liquid nitrogen. Analytical flow cytometry was used to check the purity and quantity of every magnetically sorted T cell population. From each sorted fraction, genomic DNA was isolated and quantified by UV absorbance on a Nanodrop 2000c. The CDR3, from cysteine to phenylalanine, totals 14 residues. Only the CDR3 DNA stays, 42 bases, in frame from base 1. Deletion took 0 bases off V and 2 bases off J, with a span of 7 bases between the germline ends. The germline V gene encodes CDR1 MNHEY and CDR2 SVGAGI.

The sequence is built from TRBV6-5 and TRBJ1-2, with no confidently assigned D gene. What was sequenced was naive CD4+ T cells sorted from blood. Explained via the paper, the cell subset or site label denotes: CD45RA+ positively selected. This clonotype originated in a man in his late teens or twenties in good health. The CDR3 region has the sequence CASSYSRGNYGYTF. Here is the DNA: TGTGCCAGCAGTTACTCGAGAGGGAACTATGGCTACACCTTC.